This T cell receptor beta chain derives from a study of technical replicates of blood from a handful of donors. The CDR3 sequence is 11 residues long. Germline V gives CDR1 MNHEY, CDR2 SMNVEV (reference sequence). V dropped 6 bases and J dropped 5 bases, with 6 bases sitting between them. Measured with immunoSEQ multiplex PCR; TCRdb has only the in-frame clones, and not every one. This table holds 79,000 or so clones, 95% to 97% found once. Specimen: T cells isolated from PBMCs. This sequence originates from a human donor in good health. The chain is built from TRBV27 and TRBJ2-3, with a weak D call TRBD1 (5 bases). CDR3 nucleotide sequence: TGTGCCAGCAGCAGGGAAGATACGCAGTATTTT. Translating gives CASSREDTQYF.